Listed below are T cell receptor beta chains from one sample, sequenced in a study of cytomegalovirus exposure and HLA in healthy donors. Assay: immunoSEQ multiplex PCR; the TCRdb copy retains only in-frame clones and omits some. The table lists 300,000 to 400,000 clones, roughly 88% of them singletons. What was sequenced was PBMCs. These receptors all come from a man aged 25 to 40 in good health and CMV-seronegative. Each CDR3 is given with its conserved first and last residue. D genes are given only for firm matches. Clone size is shown for a subset of rows, as once, few, many or a class of expanded clone.

TRBV14	TRBJ2-7	.	.	CASSEEYFYEQYF	TGTGCCAGCAGCGAAGAGTACTTCTACGAGCAGTACTTC
TRBV18	TRBJ2-1	TRBD2	.	CASSPGGSYNEQFF	TGTGCCAGCTCACCGGGAGGGTCCTACAATGAGCAGTTCTTC
TRBV7-9	TRBJ2-2	.	once	CASSPLIPGELFF	TGTGCCAGCAGCCCACTAATCCCCGGGGAGCTGTTTTTT
TRBV29-1	TRBJ2-3	TRBD1	.	CSTGSRDRGPDTQYF	TGCAGCACAGGTTCGAGGGACAGGGGCCCAGATACGCAGTATTTT
TRBV7-9	TRBJ1-3	.	.	CASSFQVSYSGNTIYF	TGTGCCAGCAGCTTCCAGGTGTCGTACTCTGGAAACACCATATATTTT
TRBV5-6	TRBJ1-6	.	.	CASSRLDSSYNSPLHF	TGTGCCAGCAGCCGGTTGGACAGTTCCTATAATTCACCCCTCCACTTT
TRBV4-1	TRBJ1-1	TRBD1	.	CASSQVPHSGGLNTEAFF	TGCGCCAGCAGCCAAGTGCCCCACTCAGGGGGATTGAACACTGAAGCTTTCTTT
TRBV14	TRBJ2-3	.	.	CASSQDVTGIDTQYF	TGTGCCAGCAGCCAAGATGTGACAGGCATAGATACGCAGTATTTT
TRBV7-2	TRBJ2-3	.	.	CASSLAATTTDTQYF	TGTGCCAGCAGCTTAGCAGCGACTACCACAGATACGCAGTATTTT
TRBV6-1	TRBJ2-3	TRBD1	.	CASSDGPTGTGGDTQYF	TGTGCCAGCAGTGATGGGCCAACAGGGACAGGGGGTGATACGCAGTATTTT
TRBV15	TRBJ2-7	TRBD1	.	CATSTTGVSYEQYF	TGTGCCACCAGCACAACAGGGGTCTCCTACGAGCAGTACTTC
TRBV7-2	TRBJ1-2	.	.	CASSLSRGWLSYGYTF	TGTGCCAGCAGCTTATCCAGGGGTTGGCTGAGCTATGGCTACACCTTC
TRBV19	TRBJ1-5	.	once	CASSITYSNQPQHF	TGTGCCAGTAGTATCACATATAGCAATCAGCCCCAGCATTTT
TRBV9	TRBJ1-1	TRBD1	once	CASSLDRDTEAFF	TGTGCCAGCAGCCTTGACAGGGACACTGAAGCTTTCTTT
TRBV6-5	TRBJ1-3	.	once	CASSYRGVSGNTIYF	TGTGCCAGCAGTTACCGCGGGGTCTCTGGAAACACCATATATTTT
TRBV27	TRBJ2-3	.	.	CASRGLQRGTDTQYF	TGTGCCAGCAGGGGACTTCAACGGGGCACAGATACGCAGTATTTT
TRBV18	TRBJ1-1	.	.	CASSPQGYGNTEAFF	TGTGCCAGCTCACCACAGGGGTACGGGAACACTGAAGCTTTCTTT
TRBV5-1	TRBJ2-2	TRBD1	.	CASHAGGWELFF	TGCGCCAGCCATGCAGGGGGCTGGGAGCTGTTTTTT
TRBV6-6	TRBJ1-2	TRBD1	.	CASSLSDRLNYGYTF	TGTGCCAGCAGTTTGTCGGACAGGCTAAACTATGGCTACACCTTC
TRBV7-9	TRBJ2-2	.	.	CASSLIGQMNTGELFF	TGTGCCAGCAGCTTAATCGGACAAATGAACACCGGGGAGCTGTTTTTT
TRBV5-6	TRBJ2-3	TRBD2	.	CASSLGAGGLIDTQYF	TGTGCCAGCAGCTTGGGAGCGGGGGGGCTTATAGATACGCAGTATTTT
TRBV6-1	TRBJ2-1	TRBD1	.	CAAREGQGGQFF	TGTGCCGCCCGAGAGGGACAGGGGGGACAGTTCTTC
TRBV5-1	TRBJ2-7	.	.	CASSLPSSEVGEQYF	TGCGCCAGCAGCCTCCCGTCCAGTGAGGTGGGCGAGCAGTACTTC
TRBV28	TRBJ1-4	TRBD1	.	CASSPSYPGQESLGEKLFF	TGTGCCAGCAGTCCATCTTACCCGGGACAGGAATCGTTAGGGGAAAAACTGTTTTTT
TRBV6-5	TRBJ2-5	TRBD2	.	CASSRYSGAQETQYF	TGTGCCAGCAGTCGGTATAGCGGGGCCCAAGAGACCCAGTACTTC
TRBV12-5	TRBJ2-5	TRBD2	.	CASAREGETQYF	TGTGCTAGTGCCCGGGAGGGCGAGACCCAGTACTTC
TRBV4-3	TRBJ2-3	.	.	CASSQDGADTQYF	TGCGCCAGCAGCCAAGACGGTGCAGATACGCAGTATTTT
TRBV6-5	TRBJ1-1	TRBD1	.	CASSRDRGQAEAFF	TGTGCCAGCAGCCGGGACAGGGGGCAGGCTGAAGCTTTCTTT
TRBV5-4	TRBJ2-3	.	.	CASSLVRTSTDTQYF	TGTGCCAGCAGCTTGGTGCGGACTAGCACAGATACGCAGTATTTT
TRBV6-6	TRBJ1-6	.	.	CASSSNSPLHF	TGTGCCAGCAGTTCGAATTCACCCCTCCACTTT
TRBV12-5	TRBJ2-1	.	.	CASGLVNLQGSSYNEQFF	TGTGCTAGTGGTTTGGTTAATCTACAGGGTAGCTCCTACAATGAGCAGTTCTTC
TRBV7-8	TRBJ1-2	.	.	CASSLTGSLNYGYTF	TGTGCCAGCAGCTTGACAGGTTCCTTGAACTATGGCTACACCTTC
TRBV6-1	TRBJ1-2	.	.	CASRIQGLGYTF	TGTGCCAGCAGGATACAGGGTCTTGGCTACACCTTC
TRBV5-4	TRBJ2-1	TRBD2	once	CASRLSLAGSYNEQFF	TGTGCCAGCCGCCTTTCCCTAGCGGGCTCCTACAATGAGCAGTTCTTC
TRBV15	TRBJ2-4	.	once	CATSEGFSRVAKNIQYF	TGTGCCACCAGCGAAGGATTTTCCAGGGTGGCCAAAAACATTCAGTACTTC
TRBV28	TRBJ1-3	.	.	CASRTERGGNTIYF	TGTGCCAGCAGAACGGAGCGAGGTGGAAACACCATATATTTT
TRBV2	TRBJ2-2	TRBD2	.	CASSGLAGAAGTGELFF	TGTGCCAGCAGTGGACTAGCGGGGGCCGCGGGGACCGGGGAGCTGTTTTTT
TRBV4-2	TRBJ2-1	TRBD2	.	CASSHGASGGPYNEQFF	TGTGCCAGCAGCCATGGCGCTAGCGGGGGGCCCTACAATGAGCAGTTCTTC
TRBV7-9	TRBJ2-3	.	once	CASSYTSTDTQYF	TGTGCCAGCAGCTACACAAGTACAGATACGCAGTATTTT